The T cell receptor beta chain described here comes from a study of blood T cells in healthy people across ages (dated by TCRdb to between 2015 and 2016). With regard to the full study: In model experiments, roughly one uniquely barcoded TCR beta cDNA molecule per two T cells was captured by template switching. The study measured age-related changes in TCR beta repertoire diversity using deep sequencing normalized with unique cDNA molecular identifiers. The donors were divided into four age groups: young (average approximately 16 years), middle-aged (approximately 39), aged (under 70) and long-lived (about 80). To avoid experimental bias, donors of different ages were randomly spread across the sequencing lanes. Using the same blood draw, the study looked at two additional independent replicas of 1 million unique cDNA reads for two donors, one aged 18 to 30 and the other aged 80 or older.

V is trimmed back by 4 bases and J by 10 bases, and the junction contains 15 bases that no gene match accounts for. Spanning cysteine to phenylalanine, the CDR3 consists of 15 amino acids. Of all the DNA, just the CDR3 is kept, 45 bases in frame from base 1. CDR1 and CDR2, looked up from the germline V gene (reference sequence), are DFQATT and SNEGSKA. Donors were 30 to 45 systemically healthy Caucasian individuals from Russia aged 6 to 90 years. Ten milliliters of peripheral blood were drawn from each donor into EDTA-treated Vacutainer tubes. Ficoll-Paque density-gradient centrifugation was used to isolate PBMCs, with at least 7 million per sample. Total RNA, at least 6 micrograms per sample, was extracted from PBMCs with Trizol reagent. Naive CD45RAhigh/CD27high T cell percentages were measured by flow cytometry on a PBMC aliquot from every donor. The research as a whole found: Because the CMV infection status of the donors was unknown, age-related changes in expanded clonotypes may potentially have been confounded. Since profiling was done on bulk unsorted PBMCs, naive and antigen-experienced compartments could not be conclusively compared. Observed TCR beta diversity correlated strongly with the percentage of naive T cells measured by flow cytometry. As age increased, observed TCR beta diversity per million T cells dropped in a roughly linear way, and a significant reduction was already evident by age 40. Compared with the aged group, the long-lived group had more naive CD4+ T cells, fewer expanded clones and increased TCR diversity, suggesting age selection. Estimates of total diversity based on one million sequenced T cells were regarded as lower bounds and as underestimates.

Library generation was performed with 5' RACE. The sequencer was an Illumina HiSeq 2500. The second PCR ran for roughly 7 to 11 cycles and used a J-beta primer mix along with a sample-barcoded 5' primer. Each TCR beta cDNA molecule received a unique molecular identifier from a template-switch 5' adaptor carrying 12 random nucleotides. At least 3 million CDR3-containing paired-end reads were obtained from each sample. All of the RNA was converted into first-strand cDNA using the Mint cDNA synthesis kit, with a TRBC-specific oligonucleotide serving as the primer. After uracil-DNA glycosylase treatment, a first 18-cycle PCR used universal primers M1SS and BC2_uni_R on all cDNA. Per the source publication's procedure: For normalization, 1 million high-quality reads, each with a distinct molecular identifier, were randomly selected from each sample. Instead of being binned into consensus sequences, reads with shared molecular identifiers were discarded. CDR3 identification, clonotype clustering and error correction used MiTCR with a Q25 quality threshold and the strictest error-elimination algorithm. A nonparametric unseen species model using Euler transformation provided a lower-bound estimate of total TCR beta diversity. Using fastp at Q25 and MiXCR, TCRdb reprocessed the public reads and kept productive beta chains. Every entry covers one CDR3 protein and lists the most common genes and DNA from its rows. The V and J calls reflect TCRdb's pipeline rather than the authors' work. This sample lists almost 800,000 distinct CDR3 sequences; 58% were detected once. The top ten hold roughly 22% of the sample.

A note on this clonotype: Its antigen is still unknown. The record has no base qualities; no much larger clone is one base away.

Rearrangement joined TRBV20-1 to TRBJ2-1, with 8 central nucleotides matching TRBD2. The sequence came from a man aged 25 to 40 in good health. The sequencing sample was made of blood. The CDR3 loop reads CSATTLGLEDLEQFF. The DNA reads as follows: TGCAGTGCTACCACCTTGGGACTAGAGGATTTAGAGCAGTTCTTC.